A selection of T cell receptor beta chains follows, all from one sample in a study of cytomegalovirus exposure and HLA in healthy donors. The table came from immunoSEQ multiplex PCR; TCRdb's copy has only in-frame clones and leaves some out. The sample shows about 150,000 clones, 70% to 85% of them seen only once. Input material: PBMCs. These receptor sequences come from a young woman in good health and CMV-seropositive. Both conserved end residues are part of each CDR3. Fields, in order: D gene, J gene, clone size, V gene, CDR3 DNA, CDR3 protein. The D gene is left open where the match is weak. Clone size is given for some rows only: seen once, a few or many times, or a class if the clone is expanded.

- | TRBJ1-1 | - | TRBV6-1 | TGTGCCAGCAGTGAAATGGGGGCCTGGGCTTTCTTT | CASSEMGAWAFF
- | TRBJ2-7 | - | TRBV6-6 | TGTGCCAGCAGTTATCGGGGGGAGCAGTACTTC | CASSYRGEQYF
TRBD2 | TRBJ2-7 | - | TRBV6-1 | TGTGCCAGCATCTCGGGGGGAGTAGGCTACGAGCAGTACTTC | CASISGGVGYEQYF
TRBD2 | TRBJ2-7 | - | TRBV10-2 | TGCGCCAGCAGTGAGTCGGGACTAGAGGTAGCCTACGAGCAGTACTTC | CASSESGLEVAYEQYF
TRBD2 | TRBJ2-3 | - | TRBV15 | TGTGCCACCAGCAATGATTTAGCGGGCATCACAGATACGCAGTATTTT | CATSNDLAGITDTQYF
TRBD2 | TRBJ2-7 | once | TRBV30 | TGTGCCTGGAGCCCGGGACTAGCGGGAGACGAGCAGTACTTC | CAWSPGLAGDEQYF
- | TRBJ2-5 | few | TRBV2 | TGTGCCAGCAGTTGGCAGAACCAAGAGACCCAGTACTTC | CASSWQNQETQYF
- | TRBJ2-7 | once | TRBV6-5 | TGTGCCAGCAGTTACTCGAGAGGCTCCGCAGGGTACATAGAGGACTTC | CASSYSRGSAGYIEDF
- | TRBJ2-2 | - | TRBV11-2 | TGTGCCAGCAGCCGTCTGGCGGGCCCGAACACCGGGGAGCTGTTTTTT | CASSRLAGPNTGELFF
TRBD2 | TRBJ2-1 | - | TRBV5-1 | TGCGCCAGCAGCTTGGGACTAGCTTTTGATGAGCAGTTCTTC | CASSLGLAFDEQFF
- | TRBJ2-7 | - | TRBV5-1 | TGCGCCAGCAGCATCCCAGGCTACGAGCAGTACTTC | CASSIPGYEQYF
- | TRBJ2-3 | few | TRBV5-1 | TGCGCCAGCAGTCCCGGTGGAGATACGCAGTATTTT | CASSPGGDTQYF
TRBD1 | TRBJ1-3 | - | TRBV28 | TGTGCCAGCAGTTTTTCAGGGGGATACTCTGGAAACACCATATATTTT | CASSFSGGYSGNTIYF
- | TRBJ1-5 | - | TRBV4-1 | TGCGCCAGCAGCCAAGTGGGGGCGAATCAGCCCCAGCATTTT | CASSQVGANQPQHF
- | TRBJ1-2 | - | TRBV6-5 | TGTGCCAGCAGCACTTATCCCGCAAGTAGCTATGGCTACACCTTC | CASSTYPASSYGYTF
- | TRBJ2-3 | - | TRBV5-1 | TGCGCCAGCAGCCGTCGAGACATTACTAGCACAGATACGCAGTATTTT | CASSRRDITSTDTQYF
TRBD1 | TRBJ1-2 | - | TRBV5-1 | TGCGCCAGCAGGAGGGACAGAGAGAACTATGGCTACACCTTC | CASRRDRENYGYTF
TRBD2 | TRBJ2-1 | - | TRBV30 | TGTGCCTGGAGCGGGGGGGCGAATTCCTACAATGAGCAGTTCTTC | CAWSGGANSYNEQFF
- | TRBJ1-1 | - | TRBV7-9 | TGTGCCAGCAGCTTTGAAGGGGGCACTGAAGCTTTCTTT | CASSFEGGTEAFF
TRBD1 | TRBJ2-7 | - | TRBV11-3 | TGTGCCAGCAGGGGACAGGGACCCTACGAGCAGTACTTC | CASRGQGPYEQYF
TRBD1 | TRBJ2-1 | - | TRBV5-5 | TGTGCCAGCAGCTTGGCAGGGGGCAATGAGCAGTTCTTC | CASSLAGGNEQFF
- | TRBJ2-2 | once | TRBV5-1 | TGCGCCAGCAGCAGAGACCAGGGGTACACCGGGGAGCTGTTTTTT | CASSRDQGYTGELFF
TRBD1 | TRBJ2-7 | once | TRBV27 | TGTGCCAGCAGGGCGCCGGGACAGACCATCTACGAGCAGTACTTC | CASRAPGQTIYEQYF
TRBD1 | TRBJ2-1 | - | TRBV30 | TGTGCCTGGGCACAGGGGGATGAGCAGTTCTTC | CAWAQGDEQFF